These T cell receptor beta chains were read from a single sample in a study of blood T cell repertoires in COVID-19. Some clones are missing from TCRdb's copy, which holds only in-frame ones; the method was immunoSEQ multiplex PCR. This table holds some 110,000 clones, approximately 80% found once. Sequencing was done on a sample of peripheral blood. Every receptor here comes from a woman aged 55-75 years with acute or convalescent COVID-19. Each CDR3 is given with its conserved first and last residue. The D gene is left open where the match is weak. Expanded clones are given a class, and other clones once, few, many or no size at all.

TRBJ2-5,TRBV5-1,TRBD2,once,CASSLGPSGGSIYQETQYF,TGCGCCAGCAGCTTGGGTCCTAGCGGGGGGTCAATATACCAAGAGACCCAGTACTTC
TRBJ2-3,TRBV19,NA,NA,CASSILGQGSDTQYF,TGTGCCAGTAGTATATTGGGCCAGGGCTCAGATACGCAGTATTTT
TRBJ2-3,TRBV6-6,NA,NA,CASSYSGVSTDTQYF,TGTGCCAGCAGTTACTCGGGAGTTAGCACAGATACGCAGTATTTT
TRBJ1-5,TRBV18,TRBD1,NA,CASSSQGADSNQPQHF,TGTGCCAGCTCATCCCAGGGGGCTGATAGCAATCAGCCCCAGCATTTT
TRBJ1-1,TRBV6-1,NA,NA,CASSEQGSQGTEAFF,TGTGCCAGCAGTGAACAGGGGTCGCAAGGCACTGAAGCTTTCTTT
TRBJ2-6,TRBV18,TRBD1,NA,CASSPDRGIWANVLTF,TGTGCCAGCTCACCCGACAGGGGCATCTGGGCCAACGTCCTGACTTTC
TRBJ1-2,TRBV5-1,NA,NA,CASSSAGNYGYTF,TGCGCCAGCAGCTCGGCAGGGAACTATGGCTACACCTTC
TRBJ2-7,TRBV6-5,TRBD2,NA,CASNPYLAGGYEQYF,TGTGCCAGCAATCCCTATCTCGCGGGAGGATACGAGCAGTACTTC
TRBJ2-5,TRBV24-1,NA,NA,CATSDFGETQYF,TGTGCCACCAGTGATTTCGGGGAGACCCAGTACTTC
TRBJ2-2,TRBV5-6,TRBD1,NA,CASSPLGTGDTGELFF,TGTGCCAGCAGCCCGCTCGGGACAGGAGACACCGGGGAGCTGTTTTTT
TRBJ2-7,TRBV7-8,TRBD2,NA,CASSLGGRLAGNF,TGTGCCAGCAGCTTAGGAGGGCGGCTAGCGGGAAACTTC
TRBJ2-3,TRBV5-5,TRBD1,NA,CASSRGQGADTQYF,TGTGCCAGCAGCCGAGGACAGGGTGCAGATACGCAGTATTTT
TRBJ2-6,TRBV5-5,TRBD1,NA,CASSRQGSGANVLTF,TGTGCCAGCAGTAGACAGGGCTCTGGGGCCAACGTCCTGACTTTC
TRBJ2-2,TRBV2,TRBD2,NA,CASRLALAGAGTGELFF,TGTGCCAGCCGTTTGGCCTTAGCGGGAGCAGGGACCGGGGAGCTGTTTTTT
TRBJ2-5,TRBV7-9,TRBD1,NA,CASSLGDREGETQYF,TGTGCCAGCAGCTTAGGGGACAGGGAGGGCGAGACCCAGTACTTC
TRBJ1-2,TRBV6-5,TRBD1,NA,CATLGQGAPDYGYTF,TGTGCCACCCTAGGACAGGGGGCGCCGGACTATGGCTACACCTTC
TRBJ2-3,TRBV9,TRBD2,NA,CASSVGAGGMDTQYF,TGTGCCAGCAGCGTAGGAGCGGGGGGCATGGATACGCAGTATTTT
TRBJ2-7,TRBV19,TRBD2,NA,CASSMTSGSSYEQYF,TGTGCCAGTAGTATGACTAGCGGTAGCTCCTACGAGCAGTACTTC
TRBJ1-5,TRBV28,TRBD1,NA,CASRPGQTSNQPQHF,TGTGCCAGCAGACCGGGACAGACGAGCAATCAGCCCCAGCATTTT
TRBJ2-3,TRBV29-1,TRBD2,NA,CSVDGEIAGNTDTQYF,TGCAGCGTTGATGGAGAAATAGCGGGGAACACAGATACGCAGTATTTT
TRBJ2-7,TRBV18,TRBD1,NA,CASSPSGTGPSSYEQYF,TGTGCCAGCTCACCATCCGGGACAGGTCCCAGCTCCTACGAGCAGTACTTC
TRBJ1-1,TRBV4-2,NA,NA,CASSQMGGTEAFF,TGTGCCAGCAGCCAGATGGGGGGCACTGAAGCTTTCTTT
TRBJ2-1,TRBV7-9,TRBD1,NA,CASSSNADRGGDEQFF,TGTGCCAGCAGCTCGAACGCGGACAGGGGGGGCGATGAGCAGTTCTTC
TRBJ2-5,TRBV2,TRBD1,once,CASSATGGGTQYF,TGTGCCAGCAGTGCGACAGGGGGAGGGACCCAGTACTTC
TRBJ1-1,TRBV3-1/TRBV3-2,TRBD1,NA,CASSQRGGGNTEAFF,TGTGCCAGCAGCCAGAGAGGGGGCGGTAACACTGAAGCTTTCTTT
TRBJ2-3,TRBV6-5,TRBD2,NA,CASTETSGKVYF,TGTGCCAGCACCGAGACTAGCGGGAAGGTGTATTTT